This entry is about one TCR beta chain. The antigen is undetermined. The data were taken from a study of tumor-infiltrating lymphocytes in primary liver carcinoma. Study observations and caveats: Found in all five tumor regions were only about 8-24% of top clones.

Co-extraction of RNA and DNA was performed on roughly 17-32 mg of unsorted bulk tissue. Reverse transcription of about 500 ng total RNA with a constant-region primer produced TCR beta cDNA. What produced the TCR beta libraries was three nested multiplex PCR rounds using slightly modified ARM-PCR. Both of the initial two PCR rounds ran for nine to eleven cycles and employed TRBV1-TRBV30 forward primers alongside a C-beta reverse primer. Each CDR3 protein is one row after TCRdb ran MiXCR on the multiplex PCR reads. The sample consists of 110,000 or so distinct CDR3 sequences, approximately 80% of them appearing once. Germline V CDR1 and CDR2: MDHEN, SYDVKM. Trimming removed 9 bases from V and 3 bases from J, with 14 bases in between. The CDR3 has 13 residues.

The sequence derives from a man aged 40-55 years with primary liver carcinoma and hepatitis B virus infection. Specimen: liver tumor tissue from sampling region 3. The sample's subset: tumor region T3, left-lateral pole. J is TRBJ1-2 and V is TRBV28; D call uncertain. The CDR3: CARRLVTDYGYTF. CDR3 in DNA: TGTGCCAGGAGGTTGGTCACAGACTATGGCTACACCTTC.